This TCR beta chain was retrieved from a study of blood T cell repertoires in COVID-19. Study information: Sites across the United States, Italy and Spain contributed samples from acute and convalescent COVID-19. T cells, B-cell-depleted T cells, or PBMCs supplied cDNA or gDNA.

The repertoire was sequenced with immunoSEQ multiplex PCR; TCRdb's copy has only in-frame clones and lacks some. The top ten hold under 3.5% of the sample, which has some 300,000 clones, roughly nine tenths seen once. This CDR3 contains 13 residues. V gave up 2 bases and J gave up 5 bases, with 7 bases separating them. Participants, about 18 to 90 years old, spanned some 23 US areas. Which cohort a participant joined came from the clinical history participants gave. The sample consisted of PBMCs or T cells enriched from blood (not recorded which). This rearrangement joins TRBV12-3 or TRBV12-4 to TRBJ2-1, with D uncertain. This sequence was found in a woman between 45 and 60 years old who had been exposed to COVID-19. The CDR3 is CASSLSVNNEQFF. CDR3 sequence (DNA): TGTGCCAGCAGTTTAAGCGTTAACAATGAGCAGTTCTTC.